These T cell receptor beta chains were read from a single sample in a study of brain T cells in children with intractable seizures. Using immunoSEQ multiplex PCR, the repertoire was profiled, and TCRdb retains in-frame clones only, with some absent. The sample has about 120,000 clones, 94% seen once; the top ten hold around 4%. The material sequenced was peripheral blood, taken at surgery. The origin of the receptors is a boy less than two years old with hemimegalencephaly and intractable seizures. The CDR3 runs from the conserved cysteine through the conserved F or W. The D gene is left open where the match is weak. Size tells how often a clone was seen (once, few, many) or the class of an expanded clone, and some rows leave it out.

CDR3 protein | CDR3 DNA | V gene | clone size | J gene | D gene
CASSLRVGETQYF | TGCGCCAGCAGCTTACGGGTTGGGGAGACCCAGTACTTC | TRBV5-1 | - | TRBJ2-5 | -
CASSPYNEQFF | TGTGCCAGCAGCCCATACAATGAGCAGTTCTTC | TRBV7-2 | - | TRBJ2-1 | -
CASSKRVGETSGNTIYF | TGTGCCAGCAGCAAACGAGTGGGGGAGACCTCTGGAAACACCATATATTTT | TRBV21-1 | - | TRBJ1-3 | -
CASNLRQGAISGANVLTF | TGTGCCAGCAACCTGAGACAGGGTGCCATCTCTGGGGCCAACGTCCTGACTTTC | TRBV28 | - | TRBJ2-6 | TRBD1
CATSPSGEGYNEQFF | TGTGCCACCAGCCCTAGCGGAGAGGGGTACAATGAGCAGTTCTTC | TRBV15 | - | TRBJ2-1 | TRBD2
CASSPIQGTYEQYF | TGTGCCAGCAGTCCGATACAGGGGACCTACGAGCAGTACTTC | TRBV28 | - | TRBJ2-7 | TRBD1
CASSWDSGNTIYF | TGCGCCAGCAGCTGGGACTCTGGAAACACCATATATTTT | TRBV5-1 | - | TRBJ1-3 | -
CASSLVVTSAYNEQFF | TGCGCCAGCAGCTTGGTGGTGACTAGCGCCTACAATGAGCAGTTCTTC | TRBV5-1 | - | TRBJ2-1 | TRBD2
CASSITGGTSGNNEQFF | TGTGCCAGTAGTATTACGGGGGGGACTAGCGGTAACAATGAGCAGTTCTTC | TRBV19 | - | TRBJ2-1 | TRBD2
CASSEHTQGEAFF | TGTGCCAGCAGTGAACATACACAAGGTGAAGCTTTCTTT | TRBV25-1 | - | TRBJ1-1 | -
CAISAETSGYEQYF | TGTGCCATCAGTGCGGAGACTAGCGGGTACGAGCAGTACTTC | TRBV10-3 | - | TRBJ2-7 | TRBD2
CASSTRGQGNQPQHF | TGTGCCAGCAGCACCAGGGGGCAGGGCAATCAGCCCCAGCATTTT | TRBV6-5 | few | TRBJ1-5 | TRBD1
CASSPRSGTSGNTIYF | TGTGCCAGCTCACCACGTTCGGGGACCTCTGGAAACACCATATATTTT | TRBV18 | - | TRBJ1-3 | -
CASSPLLGTYEQYF | TGTGCCAGCTCACCGTTACTAGGGACCTACGAGCAGTACTTC | TRBV18 | - | TRBJ2-7 | -
CASSLQWGMNTEAFF | TGTGCCAGTAGTCTCCAATGGGGTATGAACACTGAAGCTTTCTTT | TRBV19 | - | TRBJ1-1 | -
CAWSGTGQGTNEKLFF | TGTGCCTGGAGCGGCACGGGACAGGGAACTAATGAAAAACTGTTTTTT | TRBV30 | - | TRBJ1-4 | TRBD1
CASSEGSNYYNEQFF | TGCGCCAGCAGTGAGGGGTCCAACTACTACAATGAGCAGTTCTTC | TRBV10-1 | once | TRBJ2-1 | -
CATHGIRGEQYF | TGTGCCACCCACGGGATTCGGGGCGAGCAGTACTTC | TRBV15 | - | TRBJ2-7 | -
CASSQDPRTDTQYF | TGTGCCAGCAGCCAAGATCCCCGCACAGATACGCAGTATTTT | TRBV4-2 | - | TRBJ2-3 | -
CASARTSGSGYEQYF | TGTGCCAGCGCCAGGACGAGCGGGAGTGGGTACGAGCAGTACTTC | TRBV6-5 | - | TRBJ2-7 | TRBD2
CASSLAPGPGPYEQYF | TGTGCCAGCAGCTTAGCGCCCGGTCCCGGCCCCTACGAGCAGTACTTC | TRBV7-2 | - | TRBJ2-7 | -
CASSLEGAREKLFF | TGTGCCAGCAGCTTAGAGGGGGCCCGGGAAAAACTGTTTTTT | TRBV5-4 | once | TRBJ1-4 | TRBD1